This T cell receptor beta chain was captured in a study of cytomegalovirus exposure and HLA in healthy donors. Study outcomes and limitations: According to an earlier analysis, most TCR beta V segments yielded productive rearrangements about 87% or about 30% of the time. In a later analysis, HLA-C alleles had the fewest associated TCRs, DRB1 alleles the most. A missense variant in DCLRE1C was later tied to TCR beta V- and J-gene trimming.

PCR amplification relied on 60 Vbeta primers (plus 13 Jbeta primers). Using immunoSEQ multiplex PCR, the repertoire was profiled, and TCRdb retains in-frame clones only, with some absent. The sample shows approximately 210,000 clones, 60% to 80% of them seen only once. To note about this clone: Its antigen is not identified.

This receptor was taken from a woman aged 25 to 45 in good health and CMV-seropositive. The sequencing input was PBMCs.

The CDR3 is CASSPPWDRAEKLFF. In nucleotides, the CDR3 is TGTGCCAGCTCACCACCTTGGGACAGGGCAGAAAAACTGTTTTTT. The V and J genes are TRBV18 and TRBJ1-4, with 9 nucleotides matching TRBD1. Germline V gene data show CDR1 as KGHSH and CDR2 as LQKENI. The length of the CDR3 is 15 residues. V dropped 0 bases and J dropped 8; count of bases not matched to a gene: 4.